Listed below are T cell receptor beta chains from one sample, sequenced in a study of cytotoxic CD8 clonotypes in ibrutinib-treated CLL. Clones were read by immunoSEQ multiplex PCR, and TCRdb kept only the in-frame ones, dropping some. The data hold over 200,000 clones, with just under 80% observed a single time. The specimen was PBMCs, collected after 12 months of ibrutinib treatment. The receptors were sampled from a human donor with chronic lymphocytic leukemia. Both conserved end residues are part of each CDR3. The order of the fields is J gene, V gene, D gene, clone size, CDR3 protein, CDR3 DNA. D genes are given only for firm matches. Only part of the rows carry a size: once, few, many, or a class if the clone is expanded.

>TRBJ1-6|TRBV11-2|.|.
CASSFLETNSPLHF
TGTGCCAGCAGCTTTTTAGAAACAAATTCACCCCTCCACTTT
>TRBJ2-6|TRBV9|.|.
CASSAPSGANVLTF
TGTGCCAGCAGCGCCCCCTCTGGGGCCAACGTCCTGACTTTC
>TRBJ1-2|TRBV4-1|.|few
CASSQEVVERHAF
TGCGCCAGCAGCCAAGAAGTGGTGGAGAGGCACGCCTTC
>TRBJ2-3|TRBV20-1|.|.
CSAPFDTQYF
TGCAGTGCTCCATTCGATACGCAGTATTTT
>TRBJ2-1|TRBV28|TRBD2|.
CASTLAGGLAAYNEQFF
TGTGCCAGCACCCTGGCCGGCGGACTAGCGGCCTACAATGAGCAGTTCTTC
>TRBJ2-7|TRBV11-2|.|.
CASSPPRAGSSYEQYF
TGTGCCAGCAGCCCCCCCCGGGCGGGGAGCTCCTACGAGCAGTACTTC
>TRBJ2-7|TRBV14|.|few
CASSQVSLGSYEQYF
TGTGCCAGCAGCCAAGTATCCCTAGGGTCCTACGAGCAGTACTTC
>TRBJ2-7|TRBV19|TRBD1|.
CASRRTGTGLREQYF
TGTGCCAGTAGACGTACCGGGACAGGGCTTCGGGAGCAGTACTTC
>TRBJ2-7|TRBV2|.|.
CASLGNYEQYF
TGTGCCAGCCTTGGGAACTACGAGCAGTACTTC
>TRBJ2-5|TRBV25-1|.|.
CASSESGGRAETQYF
TGTGCCAGCAGTGAATCTGGGGGGCGGGCAGAGACCCAGTACTTC
>TRBJ1-1|TRBV29-1|.|few
CSVDSGYTEAFF
TGCAGCGTTGATTCAGGGTACACTGAAGCTTTCTTT
>TRBJ1-2|TRBV6-5|TRBD1|many
CASSPIDRAHGYTF
TGTGCCAGCAGCCCAATCGACAGGGCACATGGCTACACCTTC
>TRBJ1-2|TRBV20-1|.|once
CSATVLYGYTF
TGCAGTGCTACAGTTCTCTATGGCTACACCTTC
>TRBJ1-2|TRBV2|.|.
CASSVLSAGGNYGYTF
TGTGCCAGCAGTGTTCTTTCGGCCGGAGGGAACTATGGCTACACCTTC
>TRBJ2-7|TRBV5-4|TRBD2|.
CASSLATSGDEQYF
TGTGCCAGCAGCTTGGCGACTAGCGGGGACGAGCAGTACTTC
>TRBJ2-3|TRBV11-3|.|few
CASSLGSADTQYF
TGTGCCAGCAGCTTAGGGTCGGCAGATACGCAGTATTTT